The 3 T cell receptor beta chains below all came from one sample that was sequenced in a study of tissue T cells after allogeneic stem cell transplantation. The table came from immunoSEQ multiplex PCR; TCRdb's copy has only in-frame clones and leaves some out. The sample shows 2,500 to 3,000 clones, approximately 60% of them seen only once. Steroid-refractory graft-versus-host disease after allogeneic hematopoietic cell transplant qualified adults for prospective research-autopsy enrollment. The sequenced sample was descending colon tissue, obtained at autopsy. The receptors were gathered from a male patient at least 60 years old with steroid-refractory graft-versus-host disease after an allogeneic stem cell transplant. T cells may partly derive from the graft donor.

Only a few counts were recorded for this clone. V gene TRBV5-8 combines with J gene TRBJ1-1; D uncertain. Germline assignment: CDR1 SGHTS and CDR2 YDEGEE. The CDR3 spans 13 residues. The V gene lost 4 bases and the J gene lost 0 bases, with 7 bases spanning the gap. The CDR3 reads CASSAYLNTEAFF. The CDR3 DNA sequence: TGTGCCAGCAGCGCTTACTTGAACACTGAAGCTTTCTTT. The entire variable domain, with the rest obtained from reference TRBV5-8 and TRBJ1-1, is as follows: EAGVTQSPTHLIKTRGQQATLRCSPISGHTSVYWYQQALGLGLQFLLWYDEGEERNRGNFPPRFSGRQFPNYSSELNVNALELEDSALYLCASSAYLNTEAFFGQGTRLTVV.

The chain has TRBV18 and TRBJ1-1; D not resolved. The V gene's germline CDR1 is KGHSH and CDR2 LQKENI. The CDR3 covers 14 residues. Deletions cut 2 bases from V and 6 bases from J, with 13 bases between. The CDR3 DNA sequence: TGTGCCAGCTCACCAACGAGGGAGAAGGCTGAAGCTTTCTTT. Its protein is CASSPTREKAEAFF. Full variable domain (outside the CDR3, taken from reference TRBV18 and TRBJ1-1): NAGVMQNPRHLVRRRGQEARLRCSPMKGHSHVYWYRQLPEEGLKFMVYLQKENIIDESGMPKERFSAEFPKEGPSILRIQQVVRGDSAAYFCASSPTREKAEAFFGQGTRLTVV.

This chain joins TRBV19 and TRBJ1-4; D might be TRBD1 (5 bases). V lost 6 bases to trimming and J lost 12 bases, with 14 bases between them. Germline CDR1 and CDR2: LNHDA and SQIVND (reference sequence). The CDR3 length is 12 residues. The CDR3, as DNA: TGTGCCAGTAGATGGGGGGACGGACAACTGTTTTTT. Its translation is CASRWGDGQLFF.